These T cell receptor beta chains were read from a single sample in a study of blood T cell repertoires in COVID-19. Here immunoSEQ multiplex PCR was the method, and the copy in TCRdb shows in-frame clones only, minus some. This sample carries fewer than 200,000 clones, 86% of them seen once, and the ten largest clones take more than 7.5%. The sequencing input was peripheral blood. These receptors all stem from a man aged 45-60 years with active or convalescent COVID-19. Both conserved end residues are part of each CDR3. A D gene is named only where the DNA matches it firmly. Part of the rows lack a size; the others show once, few, many or a class for expanded clones.

V gene: TRBV15; D gene: NA; J gene: TRBJ1-1; clone size: NA; CDR3 DNA: TGTGCCACCAGCAGAGAAGGGTCGGGGGGAACTGAAGCTTTCTTT; CDR3 protein: CATSREGSGGTEAFF
V gene: TRBV4-2; D gene: NA; J gene: TRBJ1-6; clone size: NA; CDR3 DNA: TGTGCCAGCAGCTTAAACCTTCTGAGTGGAGGTTCACCCCTCCACTTT; CDR3 protein: CASSLNLLSGGSPLHF
V gene: TRBV7-2; D gene: NA; J gene: TRBJ1-4; clone size: NA; CDR3 DNA: TGTGCCAGCAGCCAGAGGGTGAGGGAAAAACTGTTTTTT; CDR3 protein: CASSQRVREKLFF
V gene: TRBV10-3; D gene: NA; J gene: TRBJ1-1; clone size: NA; CDR3 DNA: TGTGCCATCAGTGACTCCCAGGGTAACACTGAAGCTTTCTTT; CDR3 protein: CAISDSQGNTEAFF
V gene: TRBV28; D gene: NA; J gene: TRBJ1-4; clone size: NA; CDR3 DNA: TGTGCCAGCGGGATAGGGGCCGGAACTAATGAAAAACTGTTTTTT; CDR3 protein: CASGIGAGTNEKLFF
V gene: TRBV30; D gene: NA; J gene: TRBJ1-2; clone size: NA; CDR3 DNA: TGTGCCTGGAGTGAGAAGGGGCGCGAATATGGCTACACCTTC; CDR3 protein: CAWSEKGREYGYTF
V gene: TRBV4-1; D gene: TRBD2; J gene: TRBJ2-5; clone size: NA; CDR3 DNA: TGCGCCAGCAGCCAAGAAGGGCTAGCGGGGGGATCAGAGACCCAGTACTTC; CDR3 protein: CASSQEGLAGGSETQYF
V gene: TRBV9; D gene: NA; J gene: TRBJ2-1; clone size: once; CDR3 DNA: TGTGCCAGCAGCAGACTGTCAGAGCACGTCAGCGAGCAGTTCTTC; CDR3 protein: CASSRLSEHVSEQFF
V gene: TRBV11-3; D gene: TRBD1; J gene: TRBJ1-1; clone size: NA; CDR3 DNA: TGTGCCAGCAGCACAGGACAGGGGAGGGACACTGAAGCTTTCTTT; CDR3 protein: CASSTGQGRDTEAFF
V gene: TRBV3-1/TRBV3-2; D gene: NA; J gene: TRBJ2-5; clone size: NA; CDR3 DNA: TGTGCCAGCAGCCAAGATCCGACAGCCCAAGAGACCCAGTACTTC; CDR3 protein: CASSQDPTAQETQYF
V gene: TRBV12-3/TRBV12-4; D gene: NA; J gene: TRBJ1-4; clone size: NA; CDR3 DNA: TGTGCCAGCAGTTTGCAGGAAAAACTGTTTTTT; CDR3 protein: CASSLQEKLFF
V gene: TRBV25-1; D gene: NA; J gene: TRBJ2-5; clone size: once; CDR3 DNA: TGTGCCAGCCGCCGGGACAAACAAGAGACCCAGTACTTC; CDR3 protein: CASRRDKQETQYF
V gene: TRBV9; D gene: NA; J gene: TRBJ1-5; clone size: once; CDR3 DNA: TGTGCCAGCAGCGTAGGACAGGATAGTCAGCCCCAGCATTTT; CDR3 protein: CASSVGQDSQPQHF
V gene: TRBV23-1; D gene: NA; J gene: TRBJ1-3; clone size: NA; CDR3 DNA: TGCGCCAGCAGTCAAGCCAGGGGAGTTCGGCTCTCAAACACCATATATTTT; CDR3 protein: CASSQARGVRLSNTIYF
V gene: TRBV20-1; D gene: NA; J gene: TRBJ1-1; clone size: once; CDR3 DNA: TGCAGTGCTATTGGAGGGAATGAAGCTTTCTTT; CDR3 protein: CSAIGGNEAFF
V gene: TRBV24-1; D gene: NA; J gene: TRBJ1-5; clone size: NA; CDR3 DNA: TGTGCCACCCGTGAGAAGCACAATCAGCCCCAGCATTTT; CDR3 protein: CATREKHNQPQHF
V gene: TRBV19; D gene: NA; J gene: TRBJ1-1; clone size: NA; CDR3 DNA: TGTGCCAGTACCCCCTTCGCGGGGATTGGCACTGAAGCTTTCTTT; CDR3 protein: CASTPFAGIGTEAFF
V gene: TRBV3-1/TRBV3-2; D gene: NA; J gene: TRBJ1-5; clone size: NA; CDR3 DNA: TGTGCCAGCAGCAGTAGCGGGGGGGGTCAGCCCCAGCATTTT; CDR3 protein: CASSSSGGGQPQHF
V gene: TRBV7-3; D gene: NA; J gene: TRBJ2-2; clone size: NA; CDR3 DNA: TGTGCCAGCAGCTTAACACGAGGAACCGGGGAGCTGTTTTTT; CDR3 protein: CASSLTRGTGELFF
V gene: TRBV6-6; D gene: NA; J gene: TRBJ1-1; clone size: NA; CDR3 DNA: TGTGCCAGCAGTTACTCTCCACAGGCGACGAACACTGAAGCTTTCTTT; CDR3 protein: CASSYSPQATNTEAFF
V gene: TRBV2; D gene: TRBD2; J gene: TRBJ2-1; clone size: once; CDR3 DNA: TGTGCCAGTACAAGCGGGAGGGGCTCGAATGAGCAGTTCTTC; CDR3 protein: CASTSGRGSNEQFF
V gene: TRBV6-1; D gene: NA; J gene: TRBJ1-5; clone size: NA; CDR3 DNA: TGTGCCAGCAGTGAAGCTCCCGTCGGACAGTTAACTCAGCCCCAGCATTTT; CDR3 protein: CASSEAPVGQLTQPQHF
V gene: TRBV5-4; D gene: NA; J gene: TRBJ1-5; clone size: NA; CDR3 DNA: TGTGCCAGCAGCGCCGGGGTTAGCAATCAGCCCCAGCATTTT; CDR3 protein: CASSAGVSNQPQHF
V gene: TRBV29-1; D gene: NA; J gene: TRBJ1-2; clone size: few; CDR3 DNA: TGCAGCGGTGCGACAGGCCCAAACTATGGCTACACCTTC; CDR3 protein: CSGATGPNYGYTF
V gene: TRBV27; D gene: NA; J gene: TRBJ1-4; clone size: few; CDR3 DNA: TGTGCCAGCAGTTCGGTGTGGGGCCCTAATGAAAAACTGTTTTTT; CDR3 protein: CASSSVWGPNEKLFF
V gene: TRBV7-3; D gene: NA; J gene: TRBJ1-3; clone size: NA; CDR3 DNA: TGTGCCAGCAGCCCAGGGGCTGCTGGAAACACCATATATTTT; CDR3 protein: CASSPGAAGNTIYF
V gene: TRBV24-1; D gene: TRBD1; J gene: TRBJ2-2; clone size: NA; CDR3 DNA: TGTGCCACCGGGGACAGGAGCCACACCGGGGAGCTGTTTTTT; CDR3 protein: CATGDRSHTGELFF
V gene: TRBV2; D gene: TRBD2; J gene: TRBJ2-3; clone size: NA; CDR3 DNA: TGTGCCAGCAGTGATCGGGGGGGCACAGATACGCAGTATTTT; CDR3 protein: CASSDRGGTDTQYF
V gene: TRBV16; D gene: TRBD1; J gene: TRBJ1-1; clone size: NA; CDR3 DNA: TGTGCCAGCAGCCAATCTTTGACAGGGGGGTACACTGAAGCTTTCTTT; CDR3 protein: CASSQSLTGGYTEAFF
V gene: TRBV28; D gene: TRBD1; J gene: TRBJ2-7; clone size: NA; CDR3 DNA: TGTGCCAGCAGTATGACAGGGGTAACCTACGAGCAGTACTTC; CDR3 protein: CASSMTGVTYEQYF
V gene: TRBV7-2; D gene: NA; J gene: TRBJ2-7; clone size: NA; CDR3 DNA: TGTGCCAGCAGCCTACAGGGCATGGGCTACGAGCAGTACTTC; CDR3 protein: CASSLQGMGYEQYF
V gene: TRBV28; D gene: NA; J gene: TRBJ1-2; clone size: NA; CDR3 DNA: TGTGCCAGCAGTTCCCTGGGGTCAGGGGCTCCTAACTATGGCTACACCTTC; CDR3 protein: CASSSLGSGAPNYGYTF
V gene: TRBV28; D gene: TRBD1; J gene: TRBJ2-7; clone size: NA; CDR3 DNA: TGTGCCAGCAGTTTAACAACAGGGGGCGGGTACGAGCAGTACTTC; CDR3 protein: CASSLTTGGGYEQYF
V gene: TRBV11-2; D gene: TRBD1; J gene: TRBJ2-2; clone size: NA; CDR3 DNA: TGTGCCAGCCGATTTTCGGGACAGGGGAACACCGGGGAGCTGTTTTTT; CDR3 protein: CASRFSGQGNTGELFF
V gene: TRBV27; D gene: TRBD2; J gene: TRBJ2-3; clone size: NA; CDR3 DNA: TGTGCCAGCAGTTTATCCATAGGAGGACTAGCGGGAGACGATACGCAGTATTTT; CDR3 protein: CASSLSIGGLAGDDTQYF
V gene: TRBV12-3/TRBV12-4; D gene: NA; J gene: TRBJ2-6; clone size: NA; CDR3 DNA: TGTGCCAGCATTCGGTCTGGGGCCAACGTCCTGACTTTC; CDR3 protein: CASIRSGANVLTF
V gene: TRBV6-5; D gene: NA; J gene: TRBJ1-1; clone size: NA; CDR3 DNA: TGTGCCAGCAGAGCAGGGGCGCCGAACACTGAAGCTTTCTTT; CDR3 protein: CASRAGAPNTEAFF
V gene: TRBV3-1/TRBV3-2; D gene: TRBD2; J gene: TRBJ2-5; clone size: NA; CDR3 DNA: TGTGCCAGCAGCCAAGGGTTCGGGACTAGGGGGGAGACCCAGTACTTC; CDR3 protein: CASSQGFGTRGETQYF
V gene: TRBV2; D gene: TRBD2; J gene: TRBJ2-1; clone size: NA; CDR3 DNA: TGTGCCAGCAGTCGAACTAGCGGGAGTTACAATGAGCAGTTCTTC; CDR3 protein: CASSRTSGSYNEQFF
V gene: TRBV30; D gene: NA; J gene: TRBJ1-1; clone size: NA; CDR3 DNA: TGTGCCTGGAGTGTACAGGAAGGGAGGCTTATGATGAACACTGAAGCTTTCTTT; CDR3 protein: CAWSVQEGRLMMNTEAFF
V gene: TRBV3-1/TRBV3-2; D gene: NA; J gene: TRBJ1-1; clone size: NA; CDR3 DNA: TGTGCCAGCAGCCAGGTCCTGAGGAGTAGCACTGAAGCTTTCTTT; CDR3 protein: CASSQVLRSSTEAFF
V gene: TRBV7-3; D gene: TRBD2; J gene: TRBJ2-3; clone size: NA; CDR3 DNA: TGTGCCAGCAGCTTCTCCGGGACTATCACAGATACGCAGTATTTT; CDR3 protein: CASSFSGTITDTQYF